The 18 T cell receptor beta chains reported below all come from one sample, sequenced in a study of cytomegalovirus exposure and HLA in healthy donors. A multiplex PCR was run with 60 Vbeta primers and 13 Jbeta primers. Data came from immunoSEQ multiplex PCR; TCRdb stores just in-frame clones and leaves some out. The table lists 150,000 to 250,000 clones, 75% to 85% of them singletons. Specimen: PBMCs. The receptors stem from a girl aged 10 to 17 in good health and CMV-seropositive.

This chain links TRBV7-9 with TRBJ1-2, with D unclear. This CDR3 has 12 amino acids. The V and J ends lost 1 base and 7 bases respectively, with 7 bases between them. Germline V gene data show CDR1 as SEHNR and CDR2 as FQNEAQ (reference sequence). The CDR3: CASSLDILGYTF. CDR3 in DNA: TGTGCCAGCAGCTTAGACATCCTTGGCTACACCTTC.

The chain uses TRBV11-2 and TRBJ2-1; 11 nucleotides line up with TRBD2. The CDR3 extends over 16 amino acids. The J segment lost 1 base and the V segment lost 2 bases, leaving 1 base of the junction unmatched. CDR1 and CDR2 from the germline V gene are SGHAT and FQNNGV. CDR3 nucleotide sequence: TGTGCCAGCAGCTTATTAGCGGGGGGGTCCTACAATGAGCAGTTCTTC. This translates into CASSLLAGGSYNEQFF.

CDR3 nucleotide sequence: TGTGCCAGTAGCAATTATAACGGAGCGGGGGGAAACACCGGGGAGCTGTTTTTT. Residues: CASSNYNGAGGNTGELFF. The V call is TRBV19, the J call TRBJ2-2; 9 bases match TRBD2. Germline V gives CDR1 LNHDA, CDR2 SQIVND (reference sequence). The CDR3 is made up of 18 amino acids. V lost 6 bases and J lost 2; bases outside the gene matches: 13.

This chain connects TRBV4-3 to TRBJ1-2, with 7 bases that match TRBD1. In germline, CDR1 is LGHNA, CDR2 YSLEER. This CDR3 has 15 residues. J was trimmed by 2 bases and V by 2 bases; bases with no gene match: 5. In DNA form, the CDR3 reads TGCGCCAGCAGCCAATCCCCGGGACAGAACTATGGCTACACCTTC. This encodes CASSQSPGQNYGYTF.

V and J are TRBV4-3 and TRBJ2-1; possible D gene TRBD1, 7 bases. Germline V gives CDR1 LGHNA, CDR2 YSLEER. Trimming took off 4 bases at V and 4 bases at J, with 32 bases between the two ends. This CDR3 is built from 21 residues. CDR3 residues: CASSRNQGGGWDVPSYNEQFF. As DNA, the CDR3 is TGCGCCAGCAGCCGTAATCAGGGGGGTGGCTGGGACGTTCCCTCTTACAATGAGCAGTTCTTC.

This clone was observed once. The CDR3 nucleotides are TGTGCCAGCAGCGTCACAGGGGAGGCCAATGAGCAGTTCTTC. Translation gives CASSVTGEANEQFF. V gene TRBV11-3 combines with J gene TRBJ2-1, with a possible D match to TRBD1 (7 bases). The germline V gene has CDR1 SGHNT and CDR2 YENEEA. Trimming left V 5 bases short and J 6 bases short, with 14 bases between. This CDR3 has 14 amino acids.

The chain has TRBV7-9 and TRBJ2-5, with a tentative D call TRBD2 (6 bases). The CDR3 extends over 17 amino acids. Germline values: CDR1 SEHNR, CDR2 FQNEAQ (reference sequence). Between the trimmed V and J ends, which lost 5 bases and 5 bases, there was a span of 24 bases. CDR3 in DNA: TGTGCCAGCAGCCAGGGACTGGGCAGGGATTTCCATGAGACCCAGTACTTC. This codes for CASSQGLGRDFHETQYF.

DNA for the CDR3: TGTGCCAGCAGCTTAGTTCCGGAAGAGACCCAGTACTTC. Its protein is CASSLVPEETQYF. The chain joins TRBV7-2 to TRBJ2-5; D uncertain. Trimming shortened V by 1 base and J by 3 bases, and 6 bases separated the two germline ends. Germline-derived CDR1 and CDR2 are SGHTA and FQGNSA. This CDR3 is built from 13 residues.

This chain uses TRBV18 with TRBJ2-2; 10 positions agree with TRBD1. Trimming at V came to 4 bases and at J to 4 bases, leaving 3 bases not matched to a gene. The CDR3 covers 15 residues. Germline values: CDR1 KGHSH, CDR2 LQKENI. The CDR3 DNA reads as TGTGCCAGCTCACGACAGGGGGCCGGCACCGGGGAGCTGTTTTTT. Its protein product is CASSRQGAGTGELFF.

This clone has only one observation. The rearrangement links TRBV5-6 to TRBJ1-4; 10 bases map to TRBD1. Germline CDR1 and CDR2: SGHDT and YYEEEE. V lost 3 bases to trimming and J lost 4 bases; unmatched junction nucleotides: 12. The CDR3 length is 18 residues. The CDR3 here is CASSSDRGRTVHNEKLFF. The CDR3 coding sequence is TGTGCCAGCAGCTCCGACAGGGGGCGAACTGTTCATAATGAAAAACTGTTTTTT.

The chain employs TRBV5-1 and TRBJ2-1, with 10 positions matching TRBD1. Germline trimming cut 3 bases from V and 9 bases from J; bases unmatched to any gene: 12. This CDR3 has 16 amino acids. Germline CDR1 and CDR2: SGHRS and YFSETQ. In DNA, the CDR3 is TGCGCCAGCAGCTGGCTCGGGACAGGGGTAGGGAGTGAGCAGTTCTTC. Residues: CASSWLGTGVGSEQFF.

J is TRBJ2-5 and V is TRBV5-1; no clear D gene. CDR3 size: 13 residues. Trimming shortened V by 0 bases and J by 5 bases, and 8 bases separated the two germline ends. Per germline, CDR1 SGHRS and CDR2 YFSETQ. The CDR3 bases are TGCGCCAGCAGCTTGGACACCAGGGAGACCCAGTACTTC. It codes for CASSLDTRETQYF. Looking up the rest from reference TRBV5-1 and TRBJ2-5 gives the full variable domain: KAGVTQTPRYLIKTRGQQVTLSCSPISGHRSVSWYQQTPGQGLQFLFEYFSETQRNKGNFPGRFSGRQFSNSRSEMNVSTLELGDSALYLCASSLDTRETQYFGPGTRLLVL.

V and J are TRBV6-1 and TRBJ2-1; possible D gene TRBD1, 6 bases. There are 13 residues in the CDR3. The V end was cut by 7 bases, the J end by 6 bases, with 13 bases between. Germline lookup yields CDR1 MNHNS and CDR2 SASEGT. The DNA of the CDR3 is TGTGCCAGCACCCAGGGGCCGGGCAATGAGCAGTTCTTC. Amino acid sequence: CASTQGPGNEQFF.

The CDR3 DNA follows: TGTGCCAGTAGTATTTTTTCGATAGCAGGGGGAGCCTACGAGCAGTACTTC. Encoded protein: CASSIFSIAGGAYEQYF. The V call is TRBV19, the J call TRBJ2-7, with 7 bases matching TRBD1. J lost 2 bases, V lost 3 bases, and 13 bases had no gene match. CDR3 length equals 17 residues. The germline CDR1 and CDR2 sequences are LNHDA and SQIVND (reference sequence).

V is TRBV7-6 and J is TRBJ1-1; 10 nucleotides match TRBD1. The trim removed 4 bases at V and 5 bases at J, leaving 7 bases unmatched. The CDR3 consists of 15 residues. CDR1 and CDR2 (germline): SGHVS, FNYEAQ. The CDR3 DNA sequence: TGTGCCAGCAGCTCCATCGGACAGGGGGAGACTGAAGCTTTCTTT. Its protein is CASSSIGQGETEAFF.

This chain links TRBV5-4 with TRBJ2-3; 10 bases are a match to TRBD2. The germline CDR1 and CDR2 sequences are SGHNT and YYREEE (reference sequence). Germline trimming cut 2 bases from V and 4 bases from J; bases unmatched to any gene: 10. The CDR3 is made up of 17 amino acids. This CDR3 reads CASSLGTSGVRPDTQYF. The CDR3 bases are TGTGCCAGCAGCTTAGGTACTAGCGGGGTTCGTCCAGATACGCAGTATTTT.

The CDR3 sequence is CSVEDLDRELFF. The CDR3 DNA reads as TGCAGCGTTGAAGACCTGGACAGGGAGCTGTTTTTT. The chain recombines TRBV29-1 with TRBJ2-2; D might be TRBD1 (5 bases). V was trimmed by 0 bases and J by 9 bases, leaving 8 bases between them. Germline CDR1 and CDR2: SQVTM and ANQGSEA. CDR3 length: 12 residues.

The V and J genes are TRBV6-5 and TRBJ1-4; no firm D call. Trimming pared 6 bases from V and 8 bases from J, leaving 7 bases between. Germline V gene data show CDR1 as MNHEY and CDR2 as SVGAGI. The CDR3 totals 11 residues. The CDR3 region is CASSRGEKLFF. For the CDR3, the DNA is TGTGCCAGCAGCCGCGGGGAAAAACTGTTTTTT.